These 27 T cell receptor beta chains came from one sample sequenced in a study of Graves' ophthalmopathy and Graves' hyperthyroidism. Amplified TCR beta CDR3 regions were obtained using RNA transcripts as template. The first round was an RT-PCR with HTBI primers, and the second round was a multiplex PCR. MiXCR was run by TCRdb on the multiplex PCR reads, yielding one entry per CDR3 protein. Among about 620,000 distinct CDR3 sequences listed, about 20% were seen once. Specimen: peripheral blood. All receptors derive from a woman aged 18-29 years with stable Graves' hyperthyroidism. Some clones in this sample may be carry-over from other donors' samples.

This clonotype was recorded at least ten times. This rearrangement joins TRBV28 to TRBJ2-7; no clear D. The CDR3 has 11 residues. Between the trimmed V and J ends, which lost 2 bases and 6 bases, there was a span of 5 bases. Germline loops: CDR1 MDHEN, CDR2 SYDVKM. The DNA of the CDR3 is TGTGCCAGCAGTTTAGGTTTCGAGCAGTACTTC. Its translation is CASSLGFEQYF.

The sample holds many counts of this clonotype. V gene TRBV4-1 combines with J gene TRBJ1-5; 8 bases align to TRBD1. J gave up 13 bases and V 2 bases, and 7 bases lay outside the gene matches. CDR1 is MGHRA and CDR2 is YSYEKL in the germline V gene. This CDR3 contains 13 residues. The CDR3 loop is CASSQLTGELQHF. The CDR3 nucleotides are TGCGCCAGCAGCCAATTGACAGGGGAACTACAGCATTTT.

This clonotype was observed many times. This chain uses TRBV9 with TRBJ2-5, with TRBD2 matching 12 bases. This CDR3 comprises 16 residues. With V trimmed by 4 bases and J by 7 bases, 11 bases remained unmatched. From germline, CDR1 is SGDLS and CDR2 YYNGEE. The CDR3 region is CASSLTSGRGAGTQYF. The CDR3 DNA reads TGTGCCAGCAGCTTGACTAGCGGGAGAGGGGCAGGGACCCAGTACTTC.

This clonotype turned up a few times. The V gene is TRBV5-1, the J gene TRBJ2-7; perhaps D is TRBD1 or TRBD2 (5 bases each). Germline CDR1 is SGHRS and CDR2 is YFSETQ. The germline V and J ends were trimmed by 4 bases and 2 bases, with 13 bases remaining between them. This CDR3 is 14 amino acids long. CDR3 in amino acids: CASSEGTAAYEQYF. The DNA for the CDR3 is TGCGCCAGCAGCGAAGGGACGGCCGCCTACGAGCAGTACTTC.

Regarding this clonotype: This may be a read error: a much more frequent sequence differs by one nucleotide. As the CDR3 is not closed by the conserved phenylalanine or tryptophan, this likely results from a read error. The J gene is TRBJ1-1, the V gene TRBV29-1; D gene ambiguous. The length of the CDR3 is 10 residues. Germline lookup yields CDR1 SQVTM and CDR2 ANQGSEA. CDR3 sequence reads: CRAGGTEAFV. CDR3 sequence (DNA): TGCAGGGCGGGCGGCACTGAAGCTTTCGTT.

This clonotype was seen repeatedly, ten times or more. V and J are TRBV12-3 or TRBV12-4 and TRBJ2-7; TRBD1 might be the D (5 bases). The V end lost 6 bases, the J end lost 5 bases, and 11 bases lay between the germline ends. The CDR3 has 12 residues. The CDR3 spells CASRSGMHEQYF. The CDR3 DNA is TGTGCCAGCAGGTCAGGGATGCACGAGCAGTACTTC.

The chain has TRBV11-2 and TRBJ1-6; D ambiguous. This CDR3 has 16 amino acids. Between the trimmed V and J ends, which lost 4 bases and 10 bases, there was a span of 20 bases. Per germline, CDR1 SGHAT and CDR2 FQNNGV. The CDR3 bases are TGTGCCAGCAGCTCCCGTCCGGGTTCCCTGGGATCACCCCTCCACTTT. The encoded protein is CASSSRPGSLGSPLHF.

Regarding this clonotype: The junction departs from germline at one end; a sequencing error may be responsible. The V and J genes are TRBV6-1 and TRBJ2-5; 7 bases are a match to TRBD1. The CDR3 extends over 13 amino acids. CDR1 is MNHNS and CDR2 is SASEGT in the germline V gene. For the CDR3, the DNA is TGTGCCAGCAGTGGGAGACAGGGAGAGGCCCAGTACTTC. This codes for CASSGRQGEAQYF.

The chain is built from TRBV12-5 and TRBJ1-6; D is ambiguous. The CDR3 spans 12 residues. V was pared by 5 bases and J by 10 bases, with 9 bases between. Germline V gene lookup returns CDR1 LGHNT and CDR2 FRNRAP. CDR3 residues: CASGPSGSPLHF. The CDR3 DNA reads TGTGCTAGTGGTCCCAGCGGATCACCCCTCCACTTT.

This clonotype was seen many times. This rearrangement joins TRBV29-1 to TRBJ1-1; maybe TRBD1 (6 bases). Trimming removed 5 bases at V and 0 bases at J, with 10 bases between. CDR1 and CDR2 from the germline V gene are SQVTM and ANQGSEA. This CDR3 has 13 residues. The CDR3 loop is CSVSDRLNTEAFF. Written as DNA, the CDR3 is TGCAGCGTTTCGGACAGATTGAACACTGAAGCTTTCTTT.

This clonotype has at least ten counts. Here the CDR3 reads CASSLVGLSIQYF. As DNA, the CDR3 is TGCGCCAGCAGCTTGGTGGGGTTAAGCATTCAGTACTTC. This chain connects TRBV5-1 to TRBJ2-4; D is undetermined. This CDR3 is 13 amino acids long. V was clipped by 0 bases and J by 9 bases, with 10 bases between them. CDR1 is SGHRS, CDR2 YFSETQ, per germline.

This clonotype was seen a few times. The genes are TRBV12-3 or TRBV12-4 and TRBJ2-7; 10 nucleotides align to TRBD2. The CDR3 totals 15 residues. The J segment lost 9 bases and the V segment lost 3 bases, leaving 11 bases of the junction unmatched. In nucleotides, the CDR3 is TGTGCCAGCAGTTTTTCCCTAGCGGGAGCGGAAATGCAGTACTTC. Translation gives CASSFSLAGAEMQYF.

This clonotype has at least ten counts. This chain joins TRBV4-1 and TRBJ2-7; D unclear. The CDR3 spans 17 residues. Per the germline V gene, CDR1 is MGHRA and CDR2 is YSYEKL. V was clipped by 0 bases and J by 0 bases, with 15 bases between them. The CDR3 DNA reads TGCGCCAGCAGCCAAGATGGCCGATGGAGCGCCTCCTACGAGCAGTACTTC. This codes for CASSQDGRWSASYEQYF.

This clonotype was recorded many times. V is TRBV4-2 and J is TRBJ2-7; TRBD2 aligns across 8 bases. V lost 0 bases and J lost 2; bases outside the gene matches: 6. CDR1 is LGHNA, CDR2 YNFKEQ, per germline. This CDR3 contains 16 residues. In DNA form, the CDR3 reads TGTGCCAGCAGCCAAGAAAGCGGGAGTAGGGCCTACGAGCAGTACTTC. Its protein is CASSQESGSRAYEQYF.

In its sample, this clonotype was seen many times. This chain uses TRBV9 with TRBJ1-1; tentative D call: TRBD1 (5 bases). From germline, CDR1 is SGDLS and CDR2 YYNGEE. The CDR3 has 15 residues. V lost 6 bases and J lost 2, with 17 bases in between. The CDR3 DNA sequence: TGTGCCAGCACCCTAGATGGGGCCCCCAACACTGAAGCTTTCTTT. It encodes CASTLDGAPNTEAFF.

In this sample, this clonotype turned up many times. The chain combines TRBV7-8 with TRBJ1-1, with unresolved D. V lost 5 bases and J 7 bases, leaving 23 bases between the germline ends. Germline CDR1 SGHVS, CDR2 FQNEAQ. This CDR3 comprises 16 residues. CDR3 nucleotide sequence: TGTGCCAGCAGCCTTTTTAGGGCCTTGCGGGTTGGTGAAGCTTTCTTT. Translated, it gives CASSLFRALRVGEAFF.

This clonotype was picked up one time. This rearrangement joins TRBV29-1 to TRBJ1-2; D unclear. The CDR3 runs 14 residues. V was trimmed by 6 bases and J by 0 bases, leaving 14 bases between them. Germline V gene lookup returns CDR1 SQVTM and CDR2 ANQGSEA. In nucleotides, the CDR3 is TGCAGCGTCGCCGAAGGGCGCACTAACTATGGCTACACCTTC. Translation: CSVAEGRTNYGYTF.

This clonotype was recorded at least ten times. The chain carries TRBV6-1 and TRBJ1-5; D perhaps matches TRBD1 (6 bases). V was shortened by 3 bases and J by 4 bases, with 13 bases between the two germline ends. There are 15 residues in the CDR3. Looked up from germline, CDR1 is MNHNS and CDR2 is SASEGT. The CDR3 region is CASSEIGTRNQPQHF. CDR3 bases: TGTGCCAGCAGTGAGATAGGGACACGAAATCAGCCCCAGCATTTT.

This clonotype has a single count. Germline and junction disagree at one end, which may indicate a read error. The J gene is TRBJ2-7, the V gene TRBV29-1; 13 bases map to TRBD2. This CDR3 has 18 amino acids. Germline V gene lookup returns CDR1 SQVTM and CDR2 ANQGSEA. Written as DNA, the CDR3 is TGCAGCGTTGCTGGACTAGCGGGAGCCACCTACATGGGGGACGAGCGGTACTTC. It is translated as CSVAGLAGATYMGDERYF.

This chain connects TRBV5-1 to TRBJ2-7; the D gene could be TRBD1 or TRBD2 (6 bases each). The CDR3 runs to 15 residues. Trimming removed 4 bases from V and 5 bases from J, with 19 bases in between. Germline CDR1 SGHRS, CDR2 YFSETQ. The CDR3 sequence: CASSGGGGVGHEQYF. In DNA form, the CDR3 reads TGCGCCAGCAGCGGAGGGGGAGGTGTTGGCCACGAGCAGTACTTC.

This clonotype was observed many times. This chain uses TRBV29-1 with TRBJ2-6; D not certain. The germline V gene encodes CDR1 SQVTM and CDR2 ANQGSEA. The CDR3 loop spans 17 amino acids. Between the trimmed V and J ends, which lost 4 bases and 2 bases, there was a span of 18 bases. The CDR3 here is CSVGTGWRHTGANVLTF. The CDR3 nucleotides read TGCAGCGTTGGAACCGGGTGGCGGCATACTGGGGCCAACGTCCTGACTTTC.

This clonotype has ten or more counts. The V and J genes are TRBV20-1 and TRBJ1-5; D ambiguous. Trimming shortened V by 4 bases and J by 0 bases, and 7 bases separated the two germline ends. The CDR3 has 13 amino acids. The germline gives CDR1 DFQATT, CDR2 SNEGSKA (reference sequence). The CDR3 nucleotides are TGCAGTGCTATCCCAGATAGCAATCAGCCCCAGCATTTT. Translation: CSAIPDSNQPQHF.

V usage is TRBV4-1 and J usage is TRBJ2-2; 9 bases fit TRBD1. J was trimmed by 6 bases and V by 2 bases; bases with no gene match: 4. Germline assignment: CDR1 MGHRA and CDR2 YSYEKL. The CDR3 extends over 15 amino acids. The CDR3 loop is CASSQSGQGSGELFF. The CDR3 coding sequence is TGCGCCAGCAGCCAAAGTGGACAGGGGTCCGGGGAGCTGTTTTTT.

This clonotype was seen repeatedly, ten times or more. V gene TRBV29-1 combines with J gene TRBJ2-5, with D possibly called TRBD1 or TRBD2 (5 bases each). In germline, CDR1 is SQVTM, CDR2 ANQGSEA. V shed 7 bases and J shed 5 bases, with 20 bases lying between them. The CDR3 contains 14 residues. The CDR3 coding sequence is TGCAGCGCTACCCGAGGGGCAAAACGGGAGACCCAGTACTTC. It specifies CSATRGAKRETQYF.

This clonotype was detected ten times or more. This chain uses TRBV6-1 with TRBJ1-2, with D unresolved. Germline CDR1 reads MNHNS; CDR2 reads SASEGT. V lost 5 bases and J 4 bases, leaving 20 bases between the germline ends. The CDR3 runs 16 residues. The CDR3 loop reads CASSPVSVDALYGYTF. The CDR3 region has the DNA TGTGCCAGCAGTCCGGTATCCGTCGATGCCCTCTATGGCTACACCTTC.

V is TRBV11-3 and J is TRBJ2-7; no reliable D call. From germline, CDR1 is SGHNT and CDR2 YENEEA. The length of the CDR3 is 13 residues. Trimming removed 5 bases at V and 0 bases at J, with 8 bases between. The CDR3 protein is CASSPQSSYEQYF. CDR3 sequence (DNA): TGTGCCAGCAGCCCCCAGAGCTCCTACGAGCAGTACTTC.

This clonotype appeared many times. The chain joins TRBV12-3 or TRBV12-4 to TRBJ2-5, with 8 nucleotides matching TRBD1. This CDR3 is built from 13 residues. J gave up 5 bases and V 7 bases, and 6 bases lay outside the gene matches. CDR3 sequence: CASTDRGSETQYF. The CDR3 DNA sequence: TGTGCCAGCACCGACAGGGGTAGCGAGACCCAGTACTTC.